This T cell receptor (beta chain) was recovered during a study of T cell repertoires in cytomegalovirus infection. Study as a whole: From public TCR beta signatures came an indication of both CMV infection and matching HLA type.

This clonotype was recorded a few times. TCRdb passed the reads through MiXCR, listing each CDR3 protein once. The data show some 300,000 distinct CDR3 sequences, with about 9.1% seen just once and 2.5% held by the top ten. This CDR3 has 15 amino acids. Germline trimming cut 3 bases from V and 6 bases from J; bases unmatched to any gene: 7. The chain employs TRBV23-1 and TRBJ2-1, with 8 bases fitting TRBD1. TRBV23-1 is identified as an open reading frame with a role that is uncertain. Sequencing was carried out using PBMCs. The clonotype was recovered from a human donor in good health (CMV status not recorded). Some clones in this sample may be carry-over from other donors' samples. CDR3: CASSQSRGHGNEQFF. CDR3 in DNA: TGCGCCAGCAGTCAGTCCAGGGGGCATGGCAATGAGCAGTTCTTC.